These 6 T cell receptor beta chains came from one sample sequenced in a study of T-cell reconstitution after alpha-beta-depleted transplantation in children. It was with unique molecular identifiers that the TCRbeta library was prepared. TCRdb used MiXCR to reprocess the PCR reads, holding one entry per CDR3 protein. The table includes roughly 590,000 distinct CDR3 sequences, 15% to 20% detected once. The material sequenced was PBMCs from the stem cell graft donor, taken from the stem cell graft. Source of these receptors: a human donor who donated a stem cell graft to a child with acute myeloid leukemia.

This rearrangement joins TRBV5-1 to TRBJ2-3; 12 bases fit TRBD2. The ends lost 0 bases at V and 5 bases at J; junction bases unmatched: 7. The CDR3 extends over 17 amino acids. Germline V lookup: CDR1 SGHRS, CDR2 YFSETQ. This CDR3 reads CASSLALAGGPVDTQYF. DNA for the CDR3: TGCGCCAGCAGCTTGGCCCTAGCGGGGGGGCCAGTAGATACGCAGTATTTT.

The CDR3: CASSGGLLRAQETQYF. The DNA for the CDR3 is TGTGCCAGCAGCGGGGGCCTCCTTAGAGCGCAAGAGACCCAGTACTTC. The gene calls are TRBV9 and TRBJ2-5, with D perhaps matching TRBD1 (5 bases). The germline V gene encodes CDR1 SGDLS and CDR2 YYNGEE. The CDR3 length is 16 residues. V was trimmed by 3 bases and J by 2 bases, leaving 17 bases between them.

The chain combines TRBV3-1 with TRBJ1-5; D is uncertain. The CDR3 contains 12 residues. V was clipped by 0 bases and J by 5 bases, with 2 bases between them. Germline V CDR1 and CDR2: LGHDT, YNNKEL (reference sequence). CDR3 DNA: TGTGCCAGCAGCCAAGAGGATCAGCCCCAGCATTTT. It yields the protein CASSQEDQPQHF.

This clonotype was observed many times. The V gene is TRBV12-3 or TRBV12-4, the J gene TRBJ2-1, with TRBD2 matching over 12 bases. V gave up 3 bases and J gave up 9 bases; unmatched junction bases: 6. The CDR3 has 15 amino acids. The CDR3 here is CASSFVTSGGTEQFF. CDR3 DNA: TGTGCCAGCAGTTTTGTGACTAGCGGGGGTACTGAGCAGTTCTTC.

Only a few counts were recorded for this clonotype. This chain's CDR3 is CATSDHSQGADYGYTF. In DNA form, the CDR3 reads TGTGCCACCAGTGATCATTCACAGGGGGCGGACTATGGCTACACCTTC. The rearrangement uses TRBV24-1 and TRBJ1-2; 9 bases map to TRBD1. The CDR3 is 16 residues long. V was pared by 3 bases and J by 3 bases, with 7 bases of the junction left unmatched. From germline, CDR1 is KGHDR and CDR2 SFDVKD.

The rearrangement uses TRBV5-1 and TRBJ2-5; possibly TRBD1 for D (5 bases). The CDR3 is 14 residues long. Germline V gene sequence: CDR1 SGHRS, CDR2 YFSETQ. Trimming removed 4 bases from V and 4 bases from J, with 14 bases in between. This CDR3 reads CASSGAITTETQYF. CDR3 nucleotide sequence: TGCGCCAGCAGCGGGGCTATTACCACAGAGACCCAGTACTTC.